These T cell receptor beta chains were read from a single sample in a study of T cells in Graves' hyperthyroidism and ophthalmopathy. TCRdb used MiXCR to reprocess the multiplex PCR reads, holding one entry per CDR3 protein. This table holds 450,000 to 650,000 distinct CDR3 sequences, approximately 17% found once. The sequenced material came from blood. These receptors were taken from a woman aged 18 to 35 with Graves' ophthalmopathy. The CDR3 runs from the conserved cysteine through the conserved F or W. Fields, in order: J gene, CDR3 length, clone size, V gene, D gene, CDR3 DNA, CDR3 protein. D genes are given only for firm matches. The size entry is marked missing in some rows and otherwise reads once, few, many or a size class.

TRBJ2-5 | 14 | . | TRBV6-6 | . | TGTGCCAGCAGTTACGACAGGAAACAAGAGACCCAGTACTTC | CASSYDRKQETQYF
TRBJ2-2 | 14 | many | TRBV5-1 | . | TGCGCCAGCAGCTCCAAGGGGGGCACCGGGGAGCTGTTTTTT | CASSSKGGTGELFF
TRBJ1-4 | 14 | few | TRBV6-1 | . | TGTGCCATAGGACAGACAGCAAGTAATGAAAAACTGTTTTTT | CAIGQTASNEKLFF
TRBJ1-1 | 15 | few | TRBV5-1 | . | TGCGCCAGCAGCCTGCAGGTGGGAGTTAACACTGAAGCTTTCTTT | CASSLQVGVNTEAFF
TRBJ1-1 | 14 | . | TRBV6-2/TRBV6-3 | TRBD1 | TGTGCCAGCAGGGTACAGGGGTACAACACTGAAGCTTTCTTT | CASRVQGYNTEAFF
TRBJ2-7 | 15 | many | TRBV18 | . | TGTGCCAGCTCACCTTCGCAGTGGGGGCAATACGAGCAGTACTTC | CASSPSQWGQYEQYF
TRBJ1-4 | 15 | few | TRBV4-3 | . | TGCGCCAGCAGCCAAGATGGCCCGATAGGCGAAAAACTGTTTTTT | CASSQDGPIGEKLFF
TRBJ2-2 | 15 | many | TRBV7-8 | . | TGTGCCAGCAGCTTAGAGGGTTATAGCACCGGGGAGCTGTTTTTT | CASSLEGYSTGELFF
TRBJ2-3 | 15 | many | TRBV10-3 | TRBD1 | TGTGCCATCAGTGAGAGGGGACAGACCACAGATACGCAGTATTTT | CAISERGQTTDTQYF
TRBJ1-1 | 14 | . | TRBV11-2 | TRBD1 | TGTGCCAGCAGCCCAACGACAGGGAGCACTGAAGCTTTCTTT | CASSPTTGSTEAFF
TRBJ1-1 | 13 | many | TRBV11-2 | . | TGTGCCAGCAGCATCTTCCCGAACACTGAAGCTTTCTTT | CASSIFPNTEAFF
TRBJ1-6 | 15 | few | TRBV9 | . | TGTGCCAGCAGCGAGGAGGCGTCCTATAATTCACCCCTCCACTTT | CASSEEASYNSPLHF
TRBJ2-2 | 15 | few | TRBV20-1 | TRBD1 | TGCAGTGCTAGAGAACACAGGGGAAACACCGGGGAGCTGTTTTTT | CSAREHRGNTGELFF
TRBJ1-1 | 16 | few | TRBV12-3/TRBV12-4 | . | TGTGCCAGCAGTTCCGCAGGGGAGGGGAGATTCACTGAAGCTTTCTTT | CASSSAGEGRFTEAFF
TRBJ1-3 | 14 | few | TRBV19 | TRBD1 | TGTGCCAGTAGTGTACAGGGGACTGGAAACACCATATATTTT | CASSVQGTGNTIYF
TRBJ1-1 | 16 | many | TRBV28 | . | TGTGCCAGCAGTTCCGACCCAGGACGGCCGGGGGCTGAAGCTTTCTTT | CASSSDPGRPGAEAFF
TRBJ2-2 | 16 | . | TRBV27 | . | TGTGCCAGCAGTTTAGCGGGGACCTATAACACCGGGGAGCTGTCTTTT | CASSLAGTYNTGELSF
TRBJ1-1 | 14 | few | TRBV5-1 | TRBD1 | TGCGCCAGCAGGCCCGGGACAGGGGGCACTGAAGCTTTCTTT | CASRPGTGGTEAFF
TRBJ2-5 | 11 | many | TRBV3-1 | . | TGTGCCAGCAGCCAAGGGGAGACCCAGTACTTC | CASSQGETQYF
TRBJ2-3 | 17 | many | TRBV7-3 | . | TGTGCCAGCAGCCCGACCTTGAGGACAAGAAACACAGATACGCAGTATTTT | CASSPTLRTRNTDTQYF
TRBJ2-1 | 16 | many | TRBV6-2/TRBV6-3 | . | TGTGCCAGCAGATACTTTAGCGGCTCATCCTACAATGAGCAGTTCTTC | CASRYFSGSSYNEQFF
TRBJ2-6 | 15 | many | TRBV28 | . | TGTGCCAGCAGTTCCCGGACGACTGGGGCCAACGTCCTGACTTTC | CASSSRTTGANVLTF
TRBJ2-7 | 14 | many | TRBV27 | TRBD1 | TGTGCCAGCAGCCTCACAGGGGGCTGGAGCGAGCAGTACTTC | CASSLTGGWSEQYF
TRBJ1-5 | 16 | many | TRBV12-3/TRBV12-4 | . | TGTGCCAGCAGTTCCCAAGGCAGCATTAGCAATCAGCCCCAGCATTTT | CASSSQGSISNQPQHF
TRBJ2-7 | 14 | few | TRBV4-1 | . | TGCGCCAGCCGCTCGAGTGGAGCGAACTACGAGCAGTACTTC | CASRSSGANYEQYF
TRBJ2-2 | 16 | few | TRBV15 | . | TGTGCCACCAGCAGAGTGAGGGGCCGCTACACCGGGGAGCTGTTTTTT | CATSRVRGRYTGELFF
TRBJ2-1 | 15 | . | TRBV20-1 | TRBD2 | TGCAGTGCTAGAGATCAGACTAGCGGTGAAAATGAGCAGTTCTTC | CSARDQTSGENEQFF
TRBJ1-2 | 18 | many | TRBV12-5 | . | TGTGCTAGTGGTTTGGTACCGTACCCCCTCGGAGAGTTCTATGGCTACACCTTC | CASGLVPYPLGEFYGYTF
TRBJ2-1 | 16 | . | TRBV2 | TRBD2 | TGTGCCAGCAGTGGATGGACTAGCGGCTCCTACAATGAGCAGTTCTTC | CASSGWTSGSYNEQFF
TRBJ2-3 | 16 | few | TRBV19 | TRBD2 | TGTGCCAGCCACTCATGGCCTAGCGGGTCCACAGATACGCAGTATTTT | CASHSWPSGSTDTQYF
TRBJ2-1 | 16 | many | TRBV3-1 | TRBD1 | TGTGCCAGCAGCCGCGACAGGGCCCGGTCCTACAATGAGCAGTTCTTC | CASSRDRARSYNEQFF